What follows are 27 T cell receptor beta chains derived from one specimen sequenced in a study of response to subunit inactivated influenza vaccine. A single record per CDR3 protein comes from TCRdb applying MiXCR to the RT-PCR reads. The sample consists of 710,000 or so distinct CDR3 sequences, about 15% of them appearing once. The specimen was PBMCs from blood, collected approximately 13 days after vaccination. These receptor sequences come from a man aged 45 to 65 who received an inactivated influenza vaccine.

The chain recombines TRBV20-1 with TRBJ1-4; no firm D call. V gave up 2 bases and J gave up 6 bases, with 13 bases separating them. Germline loops: CDR1 DFQATT, CDR2 SNEGSKA (reference sequence). The CDR3 totals 14 residues. The CDR3 here is CSARRAAQDEKLFF. The DNA of the CDR3 is TGCAGTGCTAGACGTGCAGCACAAGATGAAAAACTGTTTTTT.

The gene calls are TRBV7-9 and TRBJ2-5, with TRBD2 identical over 10 bases. Germline trimming cut 5 bases from V and 1 base from J; bases unmatched to any gene: 7. The CDR3 has 16 amino acids. The germline gives CDR1 SEHNR, CDR2 FQNEAQ (reference sequence). The CDR3 region is CASSRAGGPVQETQYF. CDR3 nucleotides: TGTGCCAGCAGCCGAGCGGGAGGGCCGGTCCAAGAGACCCAGTACTTC. The full variable domain, its missing parts supplied by reference TRBV7-9 and TRBJ2-5, is DTGVSQNPRHKITKRGQNVTFRCDPISEHNRLYWYRQTLGQGPEFLTYFQNEAQLEKSRLLSDRFSAERPKGSFSTLEIQRTEQGDSAMYLCASSRAGGPVQETQYFGPGTRLLVL.

V is TRBV11-2 and J is TRBJ2-3; no firm D call. The CDR3 runs 14 residues. CDR1 is SGHAT, CDR2 FQNNGV, per germline. V dropped 5 bases and J dropped 6 bases, with 15 bases sitting between them. The CDR3 loop is CASSVMALADTQYF. Written as DNA, the CDR3 is TGTGCCAGCAGCGTGATGGCCCTTGCGGATACGCAGTATTTT. Full variable domain (missing parts from reference TRBV11-2 and TRBJ2-3): EAGVAQSPRYKIIEKRQSVAFWCNPISGHATLYWYQQILGQGPKLLIQFQNNGVVDDSQLPKDRFSAERLKGVDSTLKIQPAKLEDSAVYLCASSVMALADTQYFGPGTRLTVL.

The chain has TRBV5-6 and TRBJ2-1, with D possibly matching TRBD2 (6 bases). Germline assignment: CDR1 SGHDT and CDR2 YYEEEE. The germline V and J ends were trimmed by 2 bases and 0 bases, with 12 bases remaining between them. The CDR3 length is 16 residues. CDR3 residues: CASSFRTTSSYNEQFF. The CDR3, as DNA: TGTGCCAGCAGCTTTCGGACTACCAGCTCCTACAATGAGCAGTTCTTC.

This clonotype was observed many times. The chain combines TRBV27 with TRBJ2-7, with 7 bases lining up with TRBD1. The CDR3 covers 16 residues. Germline V gene data show CDR1 as MNHEY and CDR2 as SMNVEV (reference sequence). J gave up 6 bases and V 5 bases, and 16 bases lay outside the gene matches. The CDR3 region is CASSPTWTGARREQYF. In nucleotides, the CDR3 is TGTGCCAGCAGTCCCACATGGACAGGTGCGAGGCGCGAGCAGTACTTC.

This clonotype was counted at least ten times. The chain employs TRBV7-8 and TRBJ1-6, with 9 bases identical to TRBD1. There are 14 residues in the CDR3. Germline assignment: CDR1 SGHVS and CDR2 FQNEAQ. V trimming: 5 bases; J trimming: 9 bases; junction bases outside the gene matches: 5. DNA of the CDR3: TGTGCCAGCAGCCAGGGACAGGGAGGTTCACCCCTCCACTTT. It is translated as CASSQGQGGSPLHF.

This clonotype has a handful of counts. The chain uses TRBV7-2 and TRBJ2-7; no firm D call. V lost 1 base to trimming and J lost 7 bases, with 8 bases between them. The CDR3 covers 12 residues. Germline CDR1 reads SGHTA; CDR2 reads FQGNSA. CDR3 nucleotide sequence: TGTGCCAGCAGCTTAGGGTTCTCAGAGCAGTACTTC. Its protein is CASSLGFSEQYF.

In its sample, this clonotype was seen a few times. The chain recombines TRBV7-9 with TRBJ2-7; 9 bases match TRBD2. V lost 6 bases to trimming and J lost 3 bases; unmatched junction nucleotides: 6. This CDR3 has 14 amino acids. CDR1 is SEHNR and CDR2 is FQNEAQ in the germline V gene (reference sequence). The CDR3 nucleotides read TGTGCCAGCAGGATTAGCGGGGGAAACTACGAGCAGTACTTC. Protein product: CASRISGGNYEQYF.

In this sample, this clonotype turned up a few times. DNA for the CDR3: TGTGCCAGCAGCTTATGGAGATCTGGAAACACCATATATTTT. Translation: CASSLWRSGNTIYF. V usage is TRBV7-2 and J usage is TRBJ1-3; no definite D call. The CDR3 spans 14 residues. Trimming cost V 2 bases and J 1 base, with 6 bases left between them. From germline, CDR1 is SGHTA and CDR2 FQGNSA. Together with reference TRBV7-2 and TRBJ1-3, the CDR3 gives the full variable domain: GAGVSQSPSNKVTEKGKDVELRCDPISGHTALYWYRQSLGQGLEFLIYFQGNSAPDKSGLPSDRFSAERTGGSVSTLTIQRTQQEDSAVYLCASSLWRSGNTIYFGEGSWLTVV.

This clonotype was counted between two and nine times. The J gene is TRBJ2-1, the V gene TRBV27; D tentatively fits TRBD1 or TRBD2 (5 bases each). The CDR3 consists of 16 residues. Germline values: CDR1 MNHEY, CDR2 SMNVEV (reference sequence). Trimming left V 3 bases short and J 8 bases short, with 20 bases between. In DNA, the CDR3 is TGTGCCAGCAGTTTTTGGAACCGGGGACCTTTGGATGAGCAGTTCTTC. Its protein is CASSFWNRGPLDEQFF.

This clonotype was counted a few times. The rearrangement links TRBV28 to TRBJ2-1; TRBD2 is a possible D gene (6 bases). The CDR3 runs to 13 residues. From germline, CDR1 is MDHEN and CDR2 SYDVKM. V lost 7 bases, J lost 4 bases, and 11 bases lay in between. The chain's CDR3 is CASTTGRYNEQFF. The DNA of the CDR3 is TGTGCCAGCACCACCGGGAGATACAATGAGCAGTTCTTC.

A few counts support this clonotype. The chain joins TRBV24-1 to TRBJ2-3; 8 positions agree with TRBD2. The CDR3 has 17 amino acids. With 1 base clipped from V and 1 base from J, the junction kept 6 bases outside the gene matches. Germline values: CDR1 KGHDR, CDR2 SFDVKD. This CDR3 is CATSDLSGSSGTDTQYF. The CDR3 bases are TGTGCCACCAGTGATTTAAGCGGGAGTTCAGGCACAGATACGCAGTATTTT.

This clonotype appeared once. This chain connects TRBV4-1 to TRBJ1-6, with unresolved D. The CDR3 sequence is 15 residues long. Germline assignment: CDR1 MGHRA and CDR2 YSYEKL. The germline V and J ends were trimmed by 1 base and 6 bases, with 10 bases remaining between them. In nucleotides, the CDR3 is TGCGCCAGCAGCCAAGGAGCTCTCCTTAATTCACCCCTCCACTTT. Its translation is CASSQGALLNSPLHF.

Only a few counts were recorded for this clonotype. The chain couples TRBV6-5 to TRBJ1-3; D may be TRBD1 (5 bases). Germline V gene sequence: CDR1 MNHEY, CDR2 SVGAGI. The CDR3 consists of 15 residues. The V end lost 2 bases, the J end lost 12 bases, and 20 bases lay between the germline ends. As DNA, the CDR3 is TGTGCCAGCAGTTACCCCGGGGCAGGGAAATTGAGCATATATTTT. It specifies CASSYPGAGKLSIYF.

The rearrangement joins TRBV12-3 or TRBV12-4 to TRBJ1-5; 7 bases match TRBD1. The V gene end was trimmed by 6 bases and the J gene end by 2 bases; junction bases not matched to a gene: 7. The length of the CDR3 is 15 residues. CDR3 amino acids: CASSKQGWGNQPQHF. The CDR3 DNA reads as TGTGCCAGCAGCAAACAGGGGTGGGGCAATCAGCCCCAGCATTTT.

The V call is TRBV5-1, the J call TRBJ2-3; 15 bases are shared with TRBD2. Trimming at V came to 5 bases and at J to 3 bases, leaving 10 bases not matched to a gene. In germline, CDR1 is SGHRS, CDR2 YFSETQ. The CDR3 contains 18 residues. CDR3 residues: CASSQTGLAGGRTDTQYF. The CDR3 coding sequence is TGCGCCAGCAGTCAAACGGGACTAGCGGGGGGTAGGACAGATACGCAGTATTTT.

This clonotype was seen a handful of times. The chain carries TRBV4-2 and TRBJ1-1, with D possibly matching TRBD1 (5 bases). The CDR3 is 14 residues long. Germline V gives CDR1 LGHNA, CDR2 YNFKEQ. Trimming removed 0 bases at V and 4 bases at J, with 9 bases between. For the CDR3, the DNA is TGTGCCAGCAGCCAAGAATTGGGGGGCACTGAAGCTTTCTTT. Translated, it gives CASSQELGGTEAFF.

The chain couples TRBV6-5 to TRBJ1-1; 8 positions agree with TRBD1. Germline V CDR1 and CDR2: MNHEY, SVGAGI. V lost 5 bases to trimming and J lost 1 base; unmatched junction nucleotides: 6. The CDR3 totals 15 residues. The CDR3 spells CASSNDQGANTEAFF. CDR3 sequence (DNA): TGTGCCAGCAGTAACGACCAGGGGGCGAACACTGAAGCTTTCTTT.

This chain connects TRBV5-1 to TRBJ2-1, with TRBD1 as a possible D gene (5 bases). CDR3 length: 14 residues. Between the trimmed V and J ends, which lost 4 bases and 5 bases, there was a span of 13 bases. Germline V lookup: CDR1 SGHRS, CDR2 YFSETQ. The CDR3 spells CASSPGYRNNEQFF. In DNA form, the CDR3 reads TGCGCCAGCAGCCCAGGGTATCGGAACAATGAGCAGTTCTTC.

The rearrangement links TRBV5-4 to TRBJ2-5, with 7 bases that match TRBD2. Germline V lookup: CDR1 SGHNT, CDR2 YYREEE (reference sequence). The CDR3 covers 16 residues. V was clipped by 0 bases and J by 1 base; unmatched bases: 6. The CDR3 nucleotides are TGTGCCAGCAGCTTGGGGTTAGCGGGCCGCCAAGAGACCCAGTACTTC. As protein: CASSLGLAGRQETQYF.

This clonotype showed up many times. V and J are TRBV20-1 and TRBJ2-2, with 10 bases that match TRBD2. The V and J ends lost 6 bases and 2 bases, in that order; junction bases with no gene match: 3. The germline V gene encodes CDR1 DFQATT and CDR2 SNEGSKA (reference sequence). CDR3 size: 14 residues. The CDR3 reads CSARTSGNTGELFF. The CDR3 region has the DNA TGCAGTGCGCGGACTAGCGGCAACACCGGGGAGCTGTTTTTT.

This chain links TRBV6-5 with TRBJ1-1, with a tentative D call TRBD1 (5 bases). Between the trimmed V and J ends, which lost 0 bases and 5 bases, there was a span of 16 bases. The CDR3 consists of 16 residues. Germline V gene sequence: CDR1 MNHEY, CDR2 SVGAGI. The CDR3 region has the DNA TGTGCCAGCAGTTACTCGAAAAAAAAGGGGTGGACTGAAGCTTTCTTT. Translated, it gives CASSYSKKKGWTEAFF.

This clonotype was seen at least ten times. The chain combines TRBV28 with TRBJ2-5; 11 bases are shared with TRBD1. Germline V gene lookup returns CDR1 MDHEN and CDR2 SYDVKM. Trimming cost V 5 bases and J 9 bases; bases outside gene matches: 11. CDR3 length equals 15 residues. CDR3 region: CASSNIGTGGRSQYF. The CDR3 nucleotides read TGTGCCAGCAGTAACATCGGGACAGGGGGACGATCCCAGTACTTC.

Many counts were recorded for this clonotype. V and J are TRBV12-3 or TRBV12-4 and TRBJ2-2, with TRBD1 as a possible D gene (6 bases). With 6 bases removed from V and 7 bases from J, the gap between germline ends came to 15 bases. The CDR3 spans 14 residues. CDR3 DNA: TGTGCCAGCAGCGATACAGGGAGCGGCGGGGAGCTGTTTTTT. Its protein is CASSDTGSGGELFF.

The chain is built from TRBV6-1 and TRBJ2-1; no definite D call. Trimming stripped 8 bases from V and 8 bases from J, with 16 bases between. CDR3 length: 13 amino acids. Germline CDR1 reads MNHNS; CDR2 reads SASEGT. The CDR3 coding sequence is TGTGCCAGCCCCCAGTCCCAAACGGATGAGCAGTTCTTC. Its translation: CASPQSQTDEQFF.

The rearrangement links TRBV7-9 to TRBJ2-3; TRBD2 matches 10 bases. The J segment lost 0 bases and the V segment lost 2 bases, leaving 2 bases of the junction unmatched. Germline V gene lookup returns CDR1 SEHNR and CDR2 FQNEAQ (reference sequence). This CDR3 contains 16 residues. The CDR3 DNA reads as TGTGCCAGCAGCTTAACTAGCGGGATGAGCACAGATACGCAGTATTTT. Translation gives CASSLTSGMSTDTQYF.

This clonotype was picked up a small number of times. The chain uses TRBV7-9 and TRBJ2-1; 7 nucleotides match TRBD2. Germline values: CDR1 SEHNR, CDR2 FQNEAQ (reference sequence). V trimming: 5 bases; J trimming: 4 bases; junction bases outside the gene matches: 5. The CDR3 runs to 14 residues. The CDR3 DNA reads TGTGCCAGCAGCCAAAGCGGGGAGTACAATGAGCAGTTCTTC. This translates into CASSQSGEYNEQFF.